This T cell receptor (beta chain) was sequenced for a study of CDR3 diversity in severe acne. TCRdb independently ran MiXCR on the PCR reads; one entry per CDR3 protein. The profile shows 90,000 or so distinct CDR3 sequences, 45% to 50% of them singletons. CDR1 and CDR2 from the germline V gene are MGHDK and SYGVNS. Trimming stripped 3 bases from V and 6 bases from J, with 14 bases between. There are 14 residues in the CDR3. This clonotype occurred many times. The V and J genes are TRBV25-1 and TRBJ1-1; D may be TRBD1 (5 bases). The sample consisted of blood. The clonotype originates from a male donor in good health, serving as a control. CDR3 in amino acids: CASSDPGGGAEAFF. CDR3 coding DNA: TGTGCCAGCAGTGACCCTGGCGGGGGAGCTGAAGCTTTCTTT.